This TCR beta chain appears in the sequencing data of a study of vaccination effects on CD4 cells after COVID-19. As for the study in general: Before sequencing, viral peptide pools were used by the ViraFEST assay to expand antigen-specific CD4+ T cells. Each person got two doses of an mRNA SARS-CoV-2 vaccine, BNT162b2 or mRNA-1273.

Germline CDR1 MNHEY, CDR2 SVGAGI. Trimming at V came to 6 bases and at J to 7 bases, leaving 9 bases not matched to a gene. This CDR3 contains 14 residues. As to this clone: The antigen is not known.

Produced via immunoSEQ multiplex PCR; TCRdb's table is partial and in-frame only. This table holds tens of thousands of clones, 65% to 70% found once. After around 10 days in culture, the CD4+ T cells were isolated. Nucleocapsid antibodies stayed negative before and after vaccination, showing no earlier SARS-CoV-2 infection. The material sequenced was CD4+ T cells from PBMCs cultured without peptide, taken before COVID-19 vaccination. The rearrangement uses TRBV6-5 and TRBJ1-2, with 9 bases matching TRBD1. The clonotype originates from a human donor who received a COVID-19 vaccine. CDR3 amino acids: CASSRDRALSGYTF. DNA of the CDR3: TGTGCCAGCAGCCGGGACAGGGCATTGTCTGGCTACACCTTC.